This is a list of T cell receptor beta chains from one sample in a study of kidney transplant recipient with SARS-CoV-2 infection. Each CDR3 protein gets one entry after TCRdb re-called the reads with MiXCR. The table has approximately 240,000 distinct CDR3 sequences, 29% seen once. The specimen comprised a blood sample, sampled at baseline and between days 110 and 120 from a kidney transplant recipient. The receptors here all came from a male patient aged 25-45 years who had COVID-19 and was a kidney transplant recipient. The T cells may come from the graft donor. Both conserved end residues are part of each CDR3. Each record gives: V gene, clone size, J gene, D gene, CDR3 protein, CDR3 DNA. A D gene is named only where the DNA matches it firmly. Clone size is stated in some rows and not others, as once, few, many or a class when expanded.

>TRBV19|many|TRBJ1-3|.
CASTETGRSSGNTIYF
TGTGCCAGTACCGAGACAGGCCGAAGCTCTGGAAACACCATATATTTT
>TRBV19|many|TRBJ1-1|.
CASSMQGYGEAFF
TGTGCCAGTAGTATGCAGGGGTATGGTGAAGCTTTCTTT
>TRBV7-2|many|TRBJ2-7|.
CASSLSSLSYEQYF
TGTGCCAGCAGCTTATCCAGCCTATCCTACGAGCAGTACTTC
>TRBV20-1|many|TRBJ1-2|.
CSARQSSNYGYTF
TGCAGTGCTAGACAGAGCTCTAACTATGGCTACACCTTC
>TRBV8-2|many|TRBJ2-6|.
CGSMDRITQSRANVLTF
TGTGGCAGCATGGATAGGATAACACAAAGTCGGGCCAACGTCCTGACTTTC
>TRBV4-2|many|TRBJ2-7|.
CASSQERGGGAFTYEQYF
TGTGCCAGCAGCCAAGAGAGGGGCGGCGGGGCTTTTACCTACGAGCAGTACTTC
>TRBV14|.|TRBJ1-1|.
CASSPITMNTEAFF
TGTGCCAGCTCACCTATAACGATGAACACTGAAGCTTTCTTT
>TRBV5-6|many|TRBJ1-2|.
CASQSNNSRKTYGYTF
TGTGCCAGCCAGTCAAACAATAGTCGAAAGACCTATGGCTACACCTTC
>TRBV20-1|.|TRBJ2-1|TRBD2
CSANHGPSGFYNEQFF
TGCAGTGCTAACCACGGGCCTAGCGGGTTTTACAATGAGCAGTTCTTC
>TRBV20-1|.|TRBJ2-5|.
CSATWVQETQYF
TGCAGCGCGACTTGGGTCCAAGAGACCCAGTACTTC
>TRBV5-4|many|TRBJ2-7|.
CASSSPNSGRGYEQYF
TGTGCCAGCAGCTCCCCAAATAGCGGCAGGGGCTACGAGCAGTACTTC
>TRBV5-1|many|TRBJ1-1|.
CASSPIPSNTEAFF
TGCGCCAGCAGCCCGATCCCGTCCAACACTGAAGCTTTCTTT
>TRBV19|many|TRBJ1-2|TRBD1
CASTSITSDRDHGYTF
TGTGCCAGTACCAGTATAACCTCGGACAGGGATCATGGCTACACCTTC
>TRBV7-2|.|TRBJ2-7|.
CASKDSYEQYF
TGTGCCAGCAAGGATTCCTACGAGCAGTACTTC
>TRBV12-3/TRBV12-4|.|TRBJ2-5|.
CASSLGVREIQYF
TGTGCCAGTAGTTTAGGGGTTAGAGAGATCCAGTACTTC
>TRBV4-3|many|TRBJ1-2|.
CASSFKRGRRKTYGYTF
TGCGCCAGCAGCTTCAAGCGAGGACGTCGAAAGACCTATGGCTACACCTTC
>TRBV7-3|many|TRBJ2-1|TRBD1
CASSLLGQGGDEQFF
TGTGCCAGCAGCTTACTGGGACAGGGAGGGGATGAGCAGTTCTTC
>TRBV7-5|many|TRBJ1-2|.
CISVPEGHGEVGKTYGYTF
.
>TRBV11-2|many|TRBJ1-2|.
CASSRATTSRKTYGYTF
TGTGCCAGCAGCCGCGCGACAACAAGCAGAAAGACCTATGGCTACACCTTC
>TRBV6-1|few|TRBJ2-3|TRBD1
CASSEWDSSTDTQYF
TGTGCCAGCAGTGAATGGGACAGCTCCACAGATACGCAGTATTTT
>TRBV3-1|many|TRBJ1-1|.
CASSAKNPISIRTEAFF
TGTGCCAGCAGCGCTAAGAATCCCATTTCAATTCGCACTGAAGCTTTCTTT
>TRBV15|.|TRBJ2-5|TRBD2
CTTSRDQGLGRETQYF
TGTACCACCAGCAGAGATCAGGGACTAGGGAGGGAGACCCAGTACTTC
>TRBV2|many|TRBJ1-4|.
CASHRITNEKLFF
TGTGCCAGCCACAGGATAACTAATGAAAAACTGTTTTTT
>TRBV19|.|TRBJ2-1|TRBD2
CASRASGRALTHYEQFF
TGTGCCAGTAGGGCTAGCGGGAGGGCCCTGACCCACTATGAGCAGTTCTTC
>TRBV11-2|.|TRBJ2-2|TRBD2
CAGSLAGGRTGELFF
TGTGCCGGCAGCTTAGCGGGAGGGCGAACCGGGGAGCTGTTTTTT
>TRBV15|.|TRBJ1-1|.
CATSRDGLTNTEACF
TGTGCCACCAGCAGAGACGGATTAACGAACACTGAAGCGTGCTTT
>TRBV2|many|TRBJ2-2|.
CASSEKGLDTGELFF
TGTGCCAGCAGTGAAAAGGGTCTGGACACCGGGGAGCTGTTTTTT
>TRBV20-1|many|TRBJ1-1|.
CSARPLSTEAFF
TGCAGTGCACGTCCTCTGAGCACTGAAGCTTTCTTT
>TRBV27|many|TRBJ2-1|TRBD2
CASSLSQGLASYPEQFF
TGTGCCAGCAGTTTATCGCAGGGACTAGCGAGTTACCCTGAGCAGTTCTTC
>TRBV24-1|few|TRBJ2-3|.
CATSDFGLSSQYF
TGTGCCACCAGTGATTTCGGACTGAGCTCGCAGTATTTT
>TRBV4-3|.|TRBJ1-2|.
CASSLQSGRRKTYGYTF
TGCGCCAGCAGCCTGCAGTCAGGACGTCGAAAGACCTATGGCTACACCTTC
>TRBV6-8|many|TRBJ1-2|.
CASSWAERSRKTYGYTF
TGTGCCAGCAGTTGGGCGGAACGCTCTAGAAAGACCTATGGCTACACCTTC
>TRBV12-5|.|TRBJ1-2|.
CASGGAALQGRTYGYTF
TGTGCTAGTGGTGGCGCCGCTTTGCAGGGAAGGACCTATGGCTACACCTTC
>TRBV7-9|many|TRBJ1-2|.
CASTERGGAYGYTF
TGTGCCAGCACCGAGAGAGGAGGGGCCTATGGCTACACCTTC
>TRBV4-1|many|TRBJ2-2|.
CASSRHTGTEELFF
TGCGCCAGCAGCCGTCATACAGGGACCGAGGAGCTGTTTTTT
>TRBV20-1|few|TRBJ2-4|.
CSATTPNIQYF
TGCAGTGCTACTACACCCAACATTCAGTACTTC
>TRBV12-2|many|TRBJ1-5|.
CASRLGENRVAQPQHF
TGTGCAAGTCGCTTAGGGGAGAACCGGGTGGCTCAGCCCCAGCATTTT
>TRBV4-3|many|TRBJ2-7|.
CASSQGRLLAEQYF
TGCGCCAGCAGCCAAGGGAGGCTACTCGCCGAGCAGTACTTC
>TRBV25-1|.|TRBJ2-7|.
CAGSEFRGKNYEQYF
TGTGCCGGCAGTGAATTTCGGGGGAAGAACTACGAGCAGTACTTC
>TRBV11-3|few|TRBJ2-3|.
CASIGIRGTPKETDTQYF
TGTGCCAGCATAGGCATACGAGGGACACCCAAAGAGACAGATACGCAGTATTTT
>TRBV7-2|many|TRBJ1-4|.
CASSFVDEKLFF
TGTGCCAGCAGCTTCGTTGATGAAAAACTGTTTTTT
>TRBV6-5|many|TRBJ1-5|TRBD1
CASSYSRTGGLQPQHF
TGTGCCAGCAGTTACTCACGCACAGGGGGCCTTCAGCCCCAGCATTTT
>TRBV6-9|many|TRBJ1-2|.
CASSSHLPYGKTYGYTF
TGTGCCAGCAGTTCCCACCTGCCTTACGGAAAGACCTATGGCTACACCTTC